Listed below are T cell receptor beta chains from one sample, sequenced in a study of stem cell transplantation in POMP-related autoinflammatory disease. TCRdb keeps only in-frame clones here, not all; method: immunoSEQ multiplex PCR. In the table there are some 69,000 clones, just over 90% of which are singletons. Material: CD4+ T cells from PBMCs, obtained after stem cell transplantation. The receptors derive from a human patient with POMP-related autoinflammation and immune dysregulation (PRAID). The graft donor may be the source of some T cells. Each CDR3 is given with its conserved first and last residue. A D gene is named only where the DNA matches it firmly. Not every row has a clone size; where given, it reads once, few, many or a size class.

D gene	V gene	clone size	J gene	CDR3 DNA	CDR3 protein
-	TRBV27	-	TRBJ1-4	TGTGCCAGCGGCCCAGGGGAAGGGGAAAAACTGTTTTTT	CASGPGEGEKLFF
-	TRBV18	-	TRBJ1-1	TGTGCCAGCTCACCAAGATCCGGCATAGGACCTGAAGCTTTCTTT	CASSPRSGIGPEAFF
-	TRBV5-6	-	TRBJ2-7	TGTGCCAGCAGCCTTGGTGGTTACGAGCAGTACTTC	CASSLGGYEQYF
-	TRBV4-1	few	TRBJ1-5	TGCGCCAGCAGCCAAGATAAGATTCAGCCCCAGCATTTT	CASSQDKIQPQHF
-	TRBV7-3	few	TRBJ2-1	TGTGCCAGCAGCTTAGGGGGGAGTATTGAGCAGTTCTTC	CASSLGGSIEQFF
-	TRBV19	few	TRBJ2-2	TGTGCCAGTAGTATGGGCGGGCCCACCGGGGAGCTGTTTTTT	CASSMGGPTGELFF
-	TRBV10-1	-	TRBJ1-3	TGCGCCAGCAGTGGGGCCGACTCTGGAAACACCATATATTTT	CASSGADSGNTIYF
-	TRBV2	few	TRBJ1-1	TGTGCCAGCAGCGTAGCCGGGAGAGACACTGAAGCTTTCTTT	CASSVAGRDTEAFF
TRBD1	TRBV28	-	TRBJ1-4	TGTGCCAGCACCCTCCATGGGGACCAGGGGGGTAATGAAAAACTGTTTTTT	CASTLHGDQGGNEKLFF
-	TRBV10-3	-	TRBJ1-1	TGTGCCATCAGTGGCCCCAGGGTGAACACTGAAGCTTTCTTT	CAISGPRVNTEAFF
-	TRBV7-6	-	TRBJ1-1	TGTGCCAGCAGCTTGTGTCTCTCCGGCAGAAGAGATACTGAAGCTTTCTTT	CASSLCLSGRRDTEAFF
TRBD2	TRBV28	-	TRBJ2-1	TGTGCCAGCAGTTTACCCCGACTAGCGAAGTACAATGAGCAGTTCTTC	CASSLPRLAKYNEQFF
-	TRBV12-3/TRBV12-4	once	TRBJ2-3	TGTGCCAGCAGTCCCTCTGATACGCAGTATTTT	CASSPSDTQYF
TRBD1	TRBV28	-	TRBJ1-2	TGTGCCAGCAGATATGGGACAGCCAATACTAACTATGGCTACACCTTC	CASRYGTANTNYGYTF
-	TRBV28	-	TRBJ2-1	TGTGCCAGCAGTTTTAGAGTGATCTCCTACAATGAGCAGTTCTTC	CASSFRVISYNEQFF
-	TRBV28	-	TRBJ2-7	TGTGCCAGCAATGAAAACAACTCCTACGAGCAGTACTTC	CASNENNSYEQYF
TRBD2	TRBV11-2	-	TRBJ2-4	TGTGCCAGCAGCGGGACTAGCGGGCAAAACATTCAGTACTTC	CASSGTSGQNIQYF
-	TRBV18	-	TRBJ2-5	TGTGCCAGCTCACCACCGACTAGGGGAGAGACCCAGTACTTC	CASSPPTRGETQYF
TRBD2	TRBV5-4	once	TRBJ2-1	TGTGCCAGCAGCCGGGCCGGGACTAGCGGGGAGGATGAGCAGTTCTTC	CASSRAGTSGEDEQFF
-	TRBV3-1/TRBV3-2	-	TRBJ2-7	TGTGCCAGCAGCCAAGTGGGGGAGCAGTACTTC	CASSQVGEQYF
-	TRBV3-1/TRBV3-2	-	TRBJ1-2	TGTGCCAGCAGCCAAGTCGGGCAGATCTATGGCTACACCTTC	CASSQVGQIYGYTF
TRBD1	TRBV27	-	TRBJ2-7	TGTGCCAGCCGTTTAGGCCCCGGGACAGGGACGTACGAGCAGTACTTC	CASRLGPGTGTYEQYF
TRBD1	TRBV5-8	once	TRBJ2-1	TGTGCCAGCAGCTTGGACAGGGGAAAGAATGAGCAGTTCTTC	CASSLDRGKNEQFF
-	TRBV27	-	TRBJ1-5	TGTGCCAGCAGTAAGGGGACTTTACGCAATCAGCCCCAGCATTTT	CASSKGTLRNQPQHF
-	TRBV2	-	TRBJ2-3	TGTGCCACCAACTTTGGGGGGGCCGCGGTGGATACGCAGTATTTT	CATNFGGAAVDTQYF
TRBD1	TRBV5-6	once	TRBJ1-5	TGTGCCAGCAGCTTGGGGACAGGGGAGCCCCAGCATTTT	CASSLGTGEPQHF
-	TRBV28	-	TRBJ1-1	TGTGCCAGCACCGGCGGGGTATCGGTCACTGAAGCTTTCTTT	CASTGGVSVTEAFF
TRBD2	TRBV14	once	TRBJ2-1	TGTGCCAGCAGCCAAGAACTAGCGCCTCGATTGTACAATGAGCAGTTCTTC	CASSQELAPRLYNEQFF
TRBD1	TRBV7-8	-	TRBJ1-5	TGTGCCAGCAGCAAATCCGGGACAGGGTTTCAGCCCCAGCATTTT	CASSKSGTGFQPQHF
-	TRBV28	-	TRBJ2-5	TGTGCCGTTTGGGGCCAAGAGACCCAGTACTTC	CAVWGQETQYF
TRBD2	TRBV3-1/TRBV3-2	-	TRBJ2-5	TGTGCCAGCAGGGACACTAGCGGGGGAGAGACCCAGTACTTC	CASRDTSGGETQYF
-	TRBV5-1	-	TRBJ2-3	TGCGCCAGCAGCTTGGACGCAGGGTTCGGAGATACGCAGTATTTT	CASSLDAGFGDTQYF
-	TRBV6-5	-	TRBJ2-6	TGTGCCAGCAGTTACTCGATGCGGCCTGGGGCCAACGTCCTGACTTTC	CASSYSMRPGANVLTF
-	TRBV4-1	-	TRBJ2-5	TGCGCCAGCAGCCAAGACCCCCAACTAGGGACCCAGTACTTC	CASSQDPQLGTQYF
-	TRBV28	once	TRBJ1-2	TGTGCCAGCAGTTTACCCGGCTTGGGAGGCTACACCTTC	CASSLPGLGGYTF
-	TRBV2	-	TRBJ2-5	TGTGCCAGCAGCCCGTTCTCGAGGGAGACCCAGTACTTC	CASSPFSRETQYF
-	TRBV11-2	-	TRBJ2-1	TGTGCCAGCAGCTTAGGTCAGGCACGGGGTGAGCAGTTCTTC	CASSLGQARGEQFF
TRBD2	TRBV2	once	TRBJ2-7	TGTGCCAGCAGATGGAGGCCCGGGACTAGTGGTGGCGAGCAGTACTTC	CASRWRPGTSGGEQYF
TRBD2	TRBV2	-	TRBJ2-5	TGTGCCAGCAGACCATCTAGCGGGGCCCAAGAGACCCAGTACTTC	CASRPSSGAQETQYF
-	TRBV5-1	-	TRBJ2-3	TGCGCCAGCAGCTTGATACAGCGGGCTAGCACAGATACGCAGTATTTT	CASSLIQRASTDTQYF
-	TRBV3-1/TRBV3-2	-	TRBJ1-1	TGTGCCAGCAGCCAATTCTTCCACCCTTCTGAAGCTTTCTTT	CASSQFFHPSEAFF